The next 3 T cell receptor beta chains were all read from a single sample in a study of T cell clonotyping in hematopoietic cell transplantation. The table came from immunoSEQ multiplex PCR; TCRdb's copy has only in-frame clones and leaves some out. This repertoire shows approximately 30,000 clones, approximately 81% found once; its top ten account for 1.8%. Time point meaning: recipient sample about 28 days before transplant, after cytoreduction. The sample consisted of peripheral blood mononuclear cells, taken before stem cell transplant. All receptors come from a man between 40 and 49 years old with acute myeloid leukemia. Some clones in this sample may be carry-over from other donors' samples.

The rearrangement joins TRBV10-3 to TRBJ1-5; D perhaps matches TRBD1 (5 bases). The CDR3 extends over 17 amino acids. Germline CDR1 is ENHRY and CDR2 is SYGVKD. The V end lost 0 bases, the J end lost 0 bases, and 12 bases lay between the germline ends. In nucleotides, the CDR3 is TGTGCCATCAGTGAGTCGATGAAGACAGATAGCAATCAGCCCCAGCATTTT. Its protein product is CAISESMKTDSNQPQHF.

This clone turned up a few times. The rearrangement links TRBV19 to TRBJ1-2, with D maybe TRBD1 (6 bases). The CDR3 runs 15 residues. Germline CDR1 reads LNHDA; CDR2 reads SQIVND (reference sequence). Trimming stripped 6 bases from V and 7 bases from J, with 21 bases between. The CDR3, as DNA: TGTGCCAGTAGAGATCCGGGACATCGGTATGGTGGCTACACCTTC. Its protein is CASRDPGHRYGGYTF.

This clone occurred once. The V gene is TRBV10-3, the J gene TRBJ1-2, with no clear D. Germline CDR1 reads ENHRY; CDR2 reads SYGVKD. V was cut by 2 bases and J by 4 bases, with 8 bases left in between. The CDR3 extends over 13 amino acids. CDR3 nucleotide sequence: TGTGCCATCAGTGAGACAGACGCCTATGGCTACACCTTC. It specifies CAISETDAYGYTF.